This is a list of T cell receptor beta chains from one sample in a study of shared clonotypes between healthy human individuals. The assay was immunoSEQ multiplex PCR, and TCRdb's table has in-frame clones only and misses some. The repertoire holds a few hundred thousand clones, with around 97% as singletons. Material for sequencing was naive CD4+ T cells sorted from blood. These receptors were collected from a woman aged 25 to 39 in good health. CDR3s include the opening cysteine and the closing phenylalanine or tryptophan. D genes are given only for firm matches. Not every row has a clone size; where given, it reads once, few, many or a size class.

d_call: NA
v_call: TRBV5-1
clone_size: NA
j_call: TRBJ2-2
cdr3_aa: CASSLRNPNTGELFF
cdr3_nt: TGCGCCAGCAGCCTTAGGAACCCGAACACCGGGGAGCTGTTTTTT

d_call: TRBD1
v_call: TRBV6-6
clone_size: NA
j_call: TRBJ2-2
cdr3_aa: CASSGQANTGELFF
cdr3_nt: TGTGCCAGCTCGGGACAGGCGAACACCGGGGAGCTGTTTTTT

d_call: NA
v_call: TRBV5-1
clone_size: once
j_call: TRBJ1-1
cdr3_aa: CASSLVLGPGTEAFF
cdr3_nt: TGCGCCAGCAGTTTGGTCCTGGGCCCGGGGACTGAAGCTTTCTTT

d_call: TRBD1
v_call: TRBV9
clone_size: once
j_call: TRBJ1-2
cdr3_aa: CASSEGTGTDYGYTF
cdr3_nt: TGTGCCAGCAGCGAGGGGACAGGGACTGACTATGGCTACACCTTC

d_call: NA
v_call: TRBV28
clone_size: once
j_call: TRBJ2-7
cdr3_aa: CASRPGQTSYEQYF
cdr3_nt: TGTGCCAGCAGACCAGGACAGACCTCCTACGAGCAGTACTTC

d_call: NA
v_call: TRBV19
clone_size: NA
j_call: TRBJ1-5
cdr3_aa: CASSAGHTPQHF
cdr3_nt: TGTGCCAGTAGTGCGGGGCACACGCCCCAGCATTTT

d_call: NA
v_call: TRBV13
clone_size: NA
j_call: TRBJ2-7
cdr3_aa: CASSLGRRGYEQYF
cdr3_nt: TGTGCCAGCAGCTTAGGGCGTAGGGGCTACGAGCAGTACTTC

d_call: TRBD1
v_call: TRBV4-1
clone_size: few
j_call: TRBJ2-7
cdr3_aa: CASSSIPGTAVGEQYF
cdr3_nt: TGCGCCAGCAGTTCCATTCCCGGGACAGCGGTTGGGGAGCAGTACTTC

d_call: NA
v_call: TRBV6-5
clone_size: NA
j_call: TRBJ2-1
cdr3_aa: CASRGVGNEQFF
cdr3_nt: TGTGCCAGCAGAGGGGTGGGCAATGAGCAGTTCTTC

d_call: NA
v_call: TRBV7-9
clone_size: once
j_call: TRBJ2-7
cdr3_aa: CASSRSYEQYF
cdr3_nt: TGTGCCAGCAGCAGGTCCTACGAGCAGTACTTC

d_call: TRBD1
v_call: TRBV19
clone_size: NA
j_call: TRBJ1-4
cdr3_aa: CASGDSGREKLFF
cdr3_nt: TGTGCCAGTGGGGACAGCGGGAGGGAAAAACTGTTTTTT

d_call: NA
v_call: TRBV6-1
clone_size: NA
j_call: TRBJ1-1
cdr3_aa: CASNWEPGTEAFF
cdr3_nt: TGTGCCAGCAATTGGGAGCCTGGGACTGAAGCTTTCTTT

d_call: NA
v_call: TRBV18
clone_size: few
j_call: TRBJ1-2
cdr3_aa: CASSPRERDGYTF
cdr3_nt: TGTGCCAGCTCACCACGGGAGCGTGATGGCTACACCTTC

d_call: TRBD1
v_call: TRBV7-3
clone_size: once
j_call: TRBJ2-3
cdr3_aa: CASSSGRGHPDTQYF
cdr3_nt: TGTGCCAGCAGCTCTGGTAGGGGGCACCCAGATACGCAGTATTTT

d_call: NA
v_call: TRBV28
clone_size: NA
j_call: TRBJ1-2
cdr3_aa: CASSLVDSSSYGYTF
cdr3_nt: TGTGCCAGCAGTTTAGTAGACAGCTCCTCCTATGGCTACACCTTC

d_call: TRBD2
v_call: TRBV6-6
clone_size: NA
j_call: TRBJ2-7
cdr3_aa: CASSSTSGLSYEQYF
cdr3_nt: TGTGCCAGCAGTTCGACTAGCGGACTCTCCTACGAGCAGTACTTC

d_call: NA
v_call: TRBV28
clone_size: NA
j_call: TRBJ1-2
cdr3_aa: CASRPQGNDYGYTF
cdr3_nt: TGTGCCAGCAGACCTCAGGGGAACGACTATGGCTACACCTTC

d_call: NA
v_call: TRBV7-9
clone_size: NA
j_call: TRBJ2-3
cdr3_aa: CASSLAAGRSTDTQYF
cdr3_nt: TGTGCCAGCAGCTTAGCGGCAGGCCGGAGCACAGATACGCAGTATTTT

d_call: NA
v_call: TRBV13
clone_size: NA
j_call: TRBJ2-3
cdr3_aa: CASSLFGFTGSSSTDTQYF
cdr3_nt: TGTGCCAGCAGCCTATTCGGATTCACAGGGTCTTCTAGCACAGATACGCAGTATTTT

d_call: TRBD2
v_call: TRBV28
clone_size: NA
j_call: TRBJ2-3
cdr3_aa: CASSRKVRWTREYF
cdr3_nt: TGTGCCAGCAGCCGCAAAGTCAGATGGACTAGAGAGTATTTT

d_call: NA
v_call: TRBV2
clone_size: NA
j_call: TRBJ1-2
cdr3_aa: CASSGYRENYGYTF
cdr3_nt: TGTGCCAGCAGTGGTTACAGGGAAAACTATGGCTACACCTTC

d_call: NA
v_call: TRBV6-5
clone_size: NA
j_call: TRBJ2-5
cdr3_aa: CASSYDRARQETQYF
cdr3_nt: TGTGCCAGCAGTTACGATCGTGCGCGGCAAGAGACCCAGTACTTC

d_call: TRBD1
v_call: TRBV4-1
clone_size: NA
j_call: TRBJ2-1
cdr3_aa: CASSQDGGTGRNEQFF
cdr3_nt: TGCGCCAGCAGCCAAGATGGAGGGACAGGGCGCAATGAGCAGTTCTTC

d_call: NA
v_call: TRBV7-2
clone_size: once
j_call: TRBJ2-5
cdr3_aa: CASSLELIGWTIQETQYF
cdr3_nt: TGTGCCAGCAGCTTAGAGCTTATTGGGTGGACTATCCAAGAGACCCAGTACTTC

d_call: NA
v_call: TRBV5-1
clone_size: NA
j_call: TRBJ1-1
cdr3_aa: CASSSRGEAFF
cdr3_nt: TGCGCCAGCAGCTCCCGAGGGGAAGCTTTCTTT

d_call: TRBD2
v_call: TRBV5-1
clone_size: NA
j_call: TRBJ2-1
cdr3_aa: CASSLAGRQGYNEQFF
cdr3_nt: TGCGCCAGCAGCTTGGCCGGGAGGCAGGGCTACAATGAGCAGTTCTTC

d_call: NA
v_call: TRBV5-1
clone_size: once
j_call: TRBJ2-1
cdr3_aa: CASSYVRSSYNEQFF
cdr3_nt: TGCGCCAGCAGCTATGTCAGGAGCTCCTACAATGAGCAGTTCTTC